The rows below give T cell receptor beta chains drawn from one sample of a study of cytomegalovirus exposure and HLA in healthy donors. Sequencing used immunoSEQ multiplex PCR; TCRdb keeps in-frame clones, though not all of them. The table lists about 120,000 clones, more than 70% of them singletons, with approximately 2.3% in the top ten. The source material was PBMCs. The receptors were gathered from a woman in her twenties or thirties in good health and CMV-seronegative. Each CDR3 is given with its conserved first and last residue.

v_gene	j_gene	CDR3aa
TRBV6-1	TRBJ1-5	CASSERTGYSNQPQHF
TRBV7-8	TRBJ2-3	CASSLVISDTQYF
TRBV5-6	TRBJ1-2	CASSRGASANYGYTF
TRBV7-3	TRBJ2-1	CASSTRTGNEQFF
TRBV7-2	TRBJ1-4	CASGASTNEKLFF
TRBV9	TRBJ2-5	CASSSLGGGRETQYF
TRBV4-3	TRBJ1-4	CASSQDYGAGEKLFF
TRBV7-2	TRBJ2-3	CASSFRLADTQYF
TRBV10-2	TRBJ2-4	CASSPNRRGVAKNIQYF
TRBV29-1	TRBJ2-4	CTRFRGAQGIQYF
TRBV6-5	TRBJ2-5	CASRTSGLQAETQYF
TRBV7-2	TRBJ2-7	CASSASGTGVREQYF
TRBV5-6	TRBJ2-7	CASSRQYYEQYF
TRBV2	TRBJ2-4	CASRPTGLDIQYF
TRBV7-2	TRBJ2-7	CASSLAGGGVYEQYF
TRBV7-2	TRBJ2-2	CASSIQASGGPTGELFF